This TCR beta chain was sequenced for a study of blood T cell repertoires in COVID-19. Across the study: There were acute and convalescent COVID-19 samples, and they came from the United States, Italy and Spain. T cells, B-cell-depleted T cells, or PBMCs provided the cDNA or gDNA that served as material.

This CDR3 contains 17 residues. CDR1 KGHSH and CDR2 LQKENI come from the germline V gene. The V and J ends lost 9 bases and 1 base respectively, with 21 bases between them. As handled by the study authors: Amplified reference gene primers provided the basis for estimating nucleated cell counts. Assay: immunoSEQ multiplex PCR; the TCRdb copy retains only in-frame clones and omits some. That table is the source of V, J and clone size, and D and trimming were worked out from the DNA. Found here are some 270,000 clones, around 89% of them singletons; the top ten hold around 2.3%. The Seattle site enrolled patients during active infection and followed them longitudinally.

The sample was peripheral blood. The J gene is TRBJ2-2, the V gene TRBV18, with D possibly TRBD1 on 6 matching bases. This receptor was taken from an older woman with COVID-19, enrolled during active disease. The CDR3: CASSARGQIGNTGELFF. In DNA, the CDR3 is TGTGCCAGTTCCGCCAGGGGCCAAATCGGGAACACCGGGGAGCTGTTTTTT.